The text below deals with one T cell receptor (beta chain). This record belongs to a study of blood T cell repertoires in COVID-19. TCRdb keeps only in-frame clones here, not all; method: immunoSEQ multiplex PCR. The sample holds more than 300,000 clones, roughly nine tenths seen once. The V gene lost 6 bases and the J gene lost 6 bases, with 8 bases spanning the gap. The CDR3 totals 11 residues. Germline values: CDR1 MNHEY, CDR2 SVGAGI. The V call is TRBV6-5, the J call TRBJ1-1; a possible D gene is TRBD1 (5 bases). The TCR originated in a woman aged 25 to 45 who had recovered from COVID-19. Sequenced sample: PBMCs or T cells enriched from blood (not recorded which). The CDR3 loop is CASRGGAEAFF. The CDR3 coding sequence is TGTGCCAGCAGAGGAGGGGCTGAAGCTTTCTTT.